The 21 T cell receptor beta chains given below trace back to one sample, sequenced in a study of T cells after yellow fever vaccination. TCRdb re-called the 5' RACE reads with MiXCR, one entry per CDR3 protein. This table has over 110,000 distinct CDR3 sequences, 6.5% to 8.5% appearing once. The sample consisted of CD4+ T cells sorted from PBMCs, taken 5 days after the yellow fever booster vaccination. The receptors were gathered from a man aged 25-45 years who received the YFV17D yellow fever vaccine.

This clonotype came up many times. The chain carries TRBV13 and TRBJ1-1; D is ambiguous. Trimming removed 0 bases from V and 1 base from J, with 3 bases in between. In germline, CDR1 is PRHDT, CDR2 FYEKMQ (reference sequence). The CDR3 loop spans 13 amino acids. CDR3 protein: CASSLGENTEAFF. The CDR3 DNA follows: TGTGCCAGCAGCTTAGGGGAGAACACTGAAGCTTTCTTT.

This clonotype occurred many times. The chain employs TRBV7-2 and TRBJ2-2; the D gene is possibly TRBD2 (6 bases). The CDR3 consists of 14 residues. V shed 8 bases and J shed 0 bases, with 10 bases lying between them. Per germline, CDR1 SGHTA and CDR2 FQGNSA. The CDR3 sequence is CASRDWTNTGELFF. The CDR3 DNA is TGTGCCAGCCGGGACTGGACGAACACCGGGGAGCTGTTTTTT.

In this sample, this clonotype turned up a few times. The chain employs TRBV27 and TRBJ2-7; D uncertain. CDR1 and CDR2 (germline): MNHEY, SMNVEV (reference sequence). V lost 3 bases and J lost 2, with 11 bases in between. There are 14 residues in the CDR3. The CDR3: CASSFRVGAYEQYF. CDR3 sequence (DNA): TGTGCCAGCAGTTTTCGCGTAGGAGCCTACGAGCAGTACTTC.

There are many counts of this clonotype. The chain links TRBV3-1 to TRBJ1-1; D is ambiguous. The CDR3 runs to 12 residues. Germline CDR1 reads LGHDT; CDR2 reads YNNKEL (reference sequence). The germline V and J ends were trimmed by 8 bases and 0 bases, with 7 bases remaining between them. CDR3 protein: CASATVNTEAFF. The CDR3 region has the DNA TGTGCCAGCGCCACTGTGAACACTGAAGCTTTCTTT.

This clonotype showed up many times. The genes are TRBV7-2 and TRBJ1-3; no clear D gene. This CDR3 has 15 residues. V was pared by 4 bases and J by 0 bases, with 10 bases between. CDR1 SGHTA and CDR2 FQGNSA come from the germline V gene. CDR3 sequence: CASSSGLLSGNTIYF. DNA of the CDR3: TGTGCCAGCAGCTCTGGACTGCTCTCTGGAAACACCATATATTTT.

The CDR3 protein is CASLNGSYGYTF. CDR3 DNA sequence: TGCGCCAGCCTTAACGGGAGCTATGGCTACACCTTC. The rearrangement links TRBV10-1 to TRBJ1-2; D is undetermined. The CDR3 sequence is 12 residues long. V gave up 8 bases and J gave up 4 bases, with 11 bases separating them. The V gene's germline CDR1 is WNHNN and CDR2 SYGVQD (reference sequence).

This clonotype was observed at least ten times. This sequence joins TRBV3-1 and TRBJ2-1; the match to TRBD1 covers 10 bases. Trimming took 3 bases from V and 9 from J; bases not matched to a gene: 11. Germline loops: CDR1 LGHDT, CDR2 YNNKEL (reference sequence). CDR3 size: 16 residues. Here the CDR3 DNA reads TGTGCCAGCAGCCACCTCGGGACAGGGGTAGCTGGTGAGCAGTTCTTC. This translates into CASSHLGTGVAGEQFF.

This clonotype was counted ten times or more. This chain links TRBV29-1 with TRBJ2-7; no clear D gene. CDR1 SQVTM and CDR2 ANQGSEA come from the germline V gene. V gave up 6 bases and J gave up 2 bases, with 17 bases separating them. The CDR3 extends over 14 amino acids. CDR3 loop: CSVATESFPYEQYF. CDR3 DNA sequence: TGCAGCGTAGCAACTGAGAGCTTTCCCTACGAGCAGTACTTC.

This clonotype occurred many times. The V and J genes are TRBV6-1 and TRBJ2-7; 7 positions match TRBD2. In germline, CDR1 is MNHNS, CDR2 SASEGT. The CDR3 loop spans 14 amino acids. Trimming cost V 7 bases and J 5 bases; bases outside gene matches: 11. This chain's CDR3 is CASTGGTQRDEQYF. The CDR3 DNA reads as TGTGCCAGCACCGGGGGGACCCAGAGGGACGAGCAGTACTTC.

This clonotype occurred many times. The chain combines TRBV20-1 with TRBJ2-1, with TRBD2 matching over 7 bases. The CDR3 has 15 residues. V was pared by 3 bases and J by 4 bases, with 9 bases of the junction left unmatched. From germline, CDR1 is DFQATT and CDR2 SNEGSKA (reference sequence). CDR3 DNA sequence: TGCAGTGCTAGGGATGGGGGGGGACTATACAATGAGCAGTTCTTC. Protein: CSARDGGGLYNEQFF.

This clonotype was counted many times. CDR3 in DNA: TGTGCCAGCATTAGGACAGGGGGACAAGAGACCCAGTACTTC. This codes for CASIRTGGQETQYF. The V call is TRBV12-3 or TRBV12-4, the J call TRBJ2-5; 10 nucleotides line up with TRBD1. J gave up 2 bases and V 7 bases, and 4 bases lay outside the gene matches. The CDR3 runs to 14 residues.

This clonotype was seen many times. This chain uses TRBV12-3 or TRBV12-4 with TRBJ2-5, with D possibly being TRBD2 (5 bases). This CDR3 comprises 14 residues. V gave up 4 bases and J gave up 4 bases, with 13 bases separating them. CDR3: CASSSGLGSETQYF. As DNA, the CDR3 is TGTGCCAGCAGTTCCGGACTGGGGTCAGAGACCCAGTACTTC.

This clonotype was seen many times. This chain uses TRBV20-1 with TRBJ2-7; the D is unclear. V lost 3 bases and J lost 4, with 10 bases in between. This CDR3 comprises 12 residues. The germline V gene encodes CDR1 DFQATT and CDR2 SNEGSKA (reference sequence). The CDR3 nucleotides read TGCAGTGCTAGGGTGTTAGAATACGAGCAGTACTTC. Amino acid sequence: CSARVLEYEQYF.

This clonotype was detected only a few times. J is TRBJ1-2 and V is TRBV9, with D possibly matching TRBD1 (6 bases). There are 14 residues in the CDR3. Per germline, CDR1 SGDLS and CDR2 YYNGEE. V was clipped by 4 bases and J by 0 bases, with 10 bases between them. The CDR3 region has the DNA TGTGCCAGCAGCCTGGGGGCAACTAACTATGGCTACACCTTC. Protein product: CASSLGATNYGYTF. Supplemented by reference TRBV9 and TRBJ1-2, the full variable domain reads DSGVTQTPKHLITATGQRVTLRCSPRSGDLSVYWYQQSLDQGLQFLIQYYNGEERAKGNILERFSAQQFPDLHSELNLSSLELGDSALYFCASSLGATNYGYTFGSGTRLTVV.

The rearrangement uses TRBV12-3 or TRBV12-4 and TRBJ2-5, with 7 bases fitting TRBD2. The CDR3 totals 18 residues. CDR3 in amino acids: CTFSLGSIPGGRQETQYF. The CDR3 nucleotides read TGTACCTTCAGTTTAGGGAGTATCCCGGGGGGTAGGCAAGAGACCCAGTACTTC.

This clonotype has a count of ten or more. The chain carries TRBV12-3 or TRBV12-4 and TRBJ2-1, with 9 positions matching TRBD2. V gave up 8 bases and J gave up 5 bases; unmatched junction bases: 4. The CDR3 spans 13 residues. The CDR3 region is CASDSGGNNEQFF. The CDR3 DNA follows: TGTGCCAGCGATAGCGGGGGCAACAATGAGCAGTTCTTC.

This clonotype occurred many times. The chain employs TRBV25-1 and TRBJ2-1, with TRBD2 identical over 7 bases. The CDR3 sequence is 14 residues long. Per germline, CDR1 MGHDK and CDR2 SYGVNS. Trimming removed 1 base from V and 6 bases from J; junction bases left unmatched: 3. The CDR3 here is CASSELPGGNEQFF. CDR3 bases: TGTGCCAGCAGTGAATTACCGGGAGGCAATGAGCAGTTCTTC.

In this sample, this clonotype turned up many times. The genes are TRBV5-4 and TRBJ2-2; TRBD1 matches 9 bases. Looked up from germline, CDR1 is SGHNT and CDR2 is YYREEE (reference sequence). Unmatched junction bases numbered 9, after V lost 4 bases and J lost 5 bases. The CDR3 length is 16 residues. The DNA for the CDR3 is TGTGCCAGCAGCCTTTCCGGGACAGGGAAAACCGGGGAGCTGTTTTTT. Protein product: CASSLSGTGKTGELFF.

This clonotype was observed at least ten times. The chain combines TRBV20-1 with TRBJ2-3; no reliable D call. CDR3 size: 13 residues. Germline V CDR1 and CDR2: DFQATT, SNEGSKA (reference sequence). V shed 3 bases and J shed 4 bases, with 11 bases lying between them. This CDR3 reads CSASHRQADTQYF. The DNA of the CDR3 is TGCAGTGCTAGCCATAGGCAGGCAGATACGCAGTATTTT.

In this sample, this clonotype turned up a few times. The chain is built from TRBV5-1 and TRBJ2-1; 13 bases are shared with TRBD2. The germline gives CDR1 SGHRS, CDR2 YFSETQ. The CDR3 runs to 14 residues. V dropped 7 bases and J dropped 4; count of bases not matched to a gene: 2. CDR3 protein: CASSGLAGYNEQFF. The CDR3 DNA sequence: TGCGCCAGCTCGGGACTAGCGGGATACAATGAGCAGTTCTTC.

This clonotype has ten or more counts. V is TRBV5-1 and J is TRBJ2-2; D is ambiguous. This CDR3 comprises 12 residues. Germline assignment: CDR1 SGHRS and CDR2 YFSETQ. Deletions cut 4 bases from V and 9 bases from J, with 10 bases between. The CDR3 sequence: CASSQSWRELFF. The CDR3 coding sequence is TGCGCCAGCAGCCAATCGTGGAGGGAGCTGTTTTTT.